Shown below are 27 T cell receptor beta chains from a single sample sequenced in a study of blood T cells in healthy people across ages (dated by TCRdb to 2013 to 2016). The library relied on 5' RACE. Instrument used: Illumina HiSeq 2500. A second PCR of about 7 to 12 cycles was performed with a sample-barcoded 5' primer and a J-beta primer mix. TCRdb's own reprocessing of the public reads used fastp at Q25 and MiXCR and kept productive beta chains. All rows with the same CDR3 protein become a single entry with the most common DNA and genes. Counted in this sample were about 1.7 million distinct CDR3 sequences; about 30% of them appeared once. Roughly 8% of the sample rests with the top ten. Sequenced input: blood. The receptor source for this set is a woman younger than 45 in good health.

As for this clonotype: One junction end disagrees with the germline gene, perhaps due to a read error. The V and J genes are TRBV12-3 or TRBV12-4 and TRBJ2-3, with D hard to call. The length of the CDR3 is 13 residues. The CDR3 bases are TGTGTCAGCAGTCTTCCAGTCACAGATACGCAGTATTTT. Translation gives CVSSLPVTDTQYF.

Turning to this clonotype: The junction does not match germline at one end; this may be a read error. V gene TRBV29-1 combines with J gene TRBJ2-7; a possible D gene is TRBD2 (6 bases). The CDR3 consists of 14 residues. CDR1 SQVTM and CDR2 ANQGSEA come from the germline V gene. The CDR3 coding sequence is TGCAGCGTGCCGGGACTCCTGAGGAGCTACGAGCGGTACTTC. Encoded protein: CSVPGLLRSYERYF.

This clonotype was detected a few times. This chain connects TRBV20-1 to TRBJ1-2; D might be TRBD1 (6 bases). Germline assignment: CDR1 DFQATT and CDR2 SNEGSKA (reference sequence). CDR3 length: 15 residues. Between the trimmed V and J ends, which lost 6 bases and 10 bases, there was a span of 27 bases. The CDR3 loop reads CSALSPQTGWDDYTF. The CDR3 DNA reads as TGCAGTGCGCTAAGCCCCCAGACAGGTTGGGATGACTACACCTTC.

Details on this clonotype: It may be a read error: a sequence one base away is much more abundant. This sequence joins TRBV10-3 and TRBJ2-5; tentative D call: TRBD2 (6 bases). Germline values: CDR1 ENHRY, CDR2 SYGVKD. The CDR3 length is 14 residues. CDR3 in amino acids: CAIRESGGQETQYF. The CDR3, as DNA: TGTGCCATCAGGGAGTCTGGGGGGCAAGAGACCCAGTACTTC.

Concerning this clonotype itself: One end of the junction fails to match germline, which may point to a read error. The chain has TRBV9 and TRBJ2-1, with D perhaps matching TRBD1 or TRBD2 (5 bases each). CDR1 is SGDLS and CDR2 is YYNGEE in the germline V gene. This CDR3 has 15 residues. The CDR3, as DNA: TGTGCCAGCGGCGTAGGAAGGGGAGCCTACAATGAGCAGTTCTTC. Protein sequence: CASGVGRGAYNEQFF. Together with reference TRBV9 and TRBJ2-1, the CDR3 gives the full variable domain: DSGVTQTPKHLITATGQRVTLRCSPRSGDLSVYWYQQSLDQGLQFLIQYYNGEERAKGNILERFSAQQFPDLHSELNLSSLELGDSALYFCASGVGRGAYNEQFFGPGTRLTVL.

This clonotype has only a few counts. The V gene is TRBV20-1, the J gene TRBJ2-5; D may match TRBD1 or TRBD2 (5 bases each). CDR1 is DFQATT, CDR2 SNEGSKA, per germline (reference sequence). The CDR3 runs to 14 residues. V was cut by 5 bases and J by 2 bases, with 15 bases left in between. CDR3 DNA sequence: TGCAGTGCTGCCATCCTCTGGGGGCAAGAGACCCAGTACTTC. It is translated as CSAAILWGQETQYF.

This clonotype came up a few times. The chain has TRBV27 and TRBJ2-3; tentative D call: TRBD1 (6 bases). CDR3 size: 15 residues. Germline CDR1 and CDR2: MNHEY and SMNVEV (reference sequence). Trimming left V 2 bases short and J 5 bases short, with 14 bases between. CDR3: CASSLSGEGVDTQYF. The CDR3 DNA sequence: TGTGCCAGCAGTTTAAGTGGAGAGGGGGTAGATACGCAGTATTTT.

This clonotype was observed a few times. V is TRBV20-1 and J is TRBJ2-1; D is uncertain. The germline CDR1 and CDR2 sequences are DFQATT and SNEGSKA (reference sequence). V was pared by 6 bases and J by 4 bases, with 22 bases between. CDR3 length: 16 residues. The chain's CDR3 is CSAPLIPGLPYNEQFF. In DNA form, the CDR3 reads TGCAGTGCCCCGTTAATCCCGGGTCTACCATACAATGAGCAGTTCTTC.

As regards this clonotype: This may be a read error: a much more frequent sequence differs by one nucleotide. This chain joins TRBV10-3 and TRBJ2-3; a weak D match, TRBD2 (6 bases). This CDR3 contains 16 residues. V was shortened by 4 bases and J by 1 base, with 15 bases between the two germline ends. Germline CDR1 is ENHRY and CDR2 is SYGVKD. CDR3 protein: CAISASSEVGTDTQYF. CDR3 bases: TGTGCCATCAGTGCGTCTAGCGAAGTTGGCACAGATACGCAGTATTTT.

This clonotype has just a few counts. The genes are TRBV10-3 and TRBJ2-2; D possibly matches TRBD1 or TRBD2 (5 bases each). Germline V CDR1 and CDR2: ENHRY, SYGVKD. This CDR3 contains 15 residues. V dropped 6 bases and J dropped 2 bases, with 13 bases sitting between them. CDR3 coding DNA: TGTGCCATCAGGAGGGGAGACGCCAACACCGGGGAGCTGTTTTTT. Its translation is CAIRRGDANTGELFF.

This clonotype was counted many times. The rearrangement joins TRBV12-3 or TRBV12-4 to TRBJ2-7; D remains unclear. The CDR3 is made up of 11 amino acids. Trimming removed 6 bases from V and 5 bases from J, with 8 bases in between. The CDR3 region is CASSRRNEQYF. CDR3 in DNA: TGTGCCAGCAGCCGTAGGAACGAGCAGTACTTC.

In the case of this clonotype: Compared with germline, one end of the junction differs, possibly owing to a read error. The chain joins TRBV10-2 to TRBJ1-5; the D gene is possibly TRBD1 (5 bases). CDR3 length: 17 amino acids. Germline V gives CDR1 WSHSY, CDR2 SAAADI. This CDR3 is CAGSDIGTVFGDQPQHF. The DNA for the CDR3 is TGCGCCGGCAGTGATATCGGGACGGTCTTTGGGGATCAGCCCCAGCATTTT.

This clonotype showed up just a few times. J is TRBJ1-2 and V is TRBV10-3; D is possibly TRBD1 (6 bases). The CDR3 covers 14 residues. The germline V gene encodes CDR1 ENHRY and CDR2 SYGVKD. The V and J ends lost 6 bases and 1 base respectively, with 12 bases between them. This CDR3 is CAISPRGVNYGYTF. The DNA for the CDR3 is TGTGCCATCAGCCCTAGGGGGGTTAACTATGGCTACACCTTC.

The chain joins TRBV12-3 or TRBV12-4 to TRBJ2-1; D gene uncertain. This CDR3 has 13 residues. V shed 3 bases and J shed 10 bases, with 13 bases lying between them. DNA for the CDR3: TGTGCCAGCAGTTTTGGGTTTTCCTACGAGCAGTTCTTC. This encodes CASSFGFSYEQFF.

The sample holds a few counts of this clonotype. The chain uses TRBV15 and TRBJ2-1, with D possibly being TRBD2 (5 bases). V lost 5 bases to trimming and J lost 7 bases, with 12 bases between them. Looked up from germline, CDR1 is LNHNV and CDR2 is YYDKDF (reference sequence). This CDR3 has 13 amino acids. The CDR3 here is CATSDGVGNEQFF. The CDR3 bases are TGTGCCACCAGCGACGGGGTTGGGAATGAGCAGTTCTTC.

This clonotype was seen once. No conserved phenylalanine or tryptophan ends this CDR3, so it is likely a read error. This chain uses TRBV29-1 with TRBJ1-2, with D hard to call. Trimming shortened V by 4 bases and J by 6 bases, and 15 bases separated the two germline ends. CDR1 is SQVTM, CDR2 ANQGSEA, per germline. CDR3 size: 13 residues. The CDR3 sequence: CSVGGTELNGYTS. The CDR3 DNA reads TGCAGCGTTGGTGGCACTGAACTTAATGGCTACACCTCC.

There are a few counts of this clonotype. The chain is built from TRBV7-9 and TRBJ2-5; D call uncertain. Germline lookup yields CDR1 SEHNR and CDR2 FQNEAQ (reference sequence). The CDR3 totals 13 residues. Trimming removed 11 bases at V and 5 bases at J, with 18 bases between. CDR3 sequence: CAGRIEMGETQYF. The CDR3 DNA reads TGTGCCGGTCGTATAGAGATGGGGGAGACCCAGTACTTC.

The chain combines TRBV9 with TRBJ2-5, with D tentatively TRBD1 (6 bases). Germline-derived CDR1 and CDR2 are SGDLS and YYNGEE. Between the trimmed V and J ends, which lost 4 bases and 0 bases, there was a span of 10 bases. The length of the CDR3 is 14 residues. CDR3 nucleotide sequence: TGTGCCAGCAGCCCCTGGACAGACCAAGAGACCCAGTACTTC. Translation gives CASSPWTDQETQYF. Full variable domain (missing parts from reference TRBV9 and TRBJ2-5): DSGVTQTPKHLITATGQRVTLRCSPRSGDLSVYWYQQSLDQGLQFLIQYYNGEERAKGNILERFSAQQFPDLHSELNLSSLELGDSALYFCASSPWTDQETQYFGPGTRLLVL.

The chain employs TRBV6-5 and TRBJ2-5; TRBD1 matches at 7 bases. The CDR3 has 15 residues. Per germline, CDR1 MNHEY and CDR2 SVGAGI. The V segment lost 8 bases and the J segment 11 bases; nucleotides outside the gene matches: 20. CDR3 in DNA: TGTGCCAGCCGAACTGCTGACAGGGCCGTTGGTGAGCAGTACTTC. Residues: CASRTADRAVGEQYF.

This clonotype was recorded many times. This chain joins TRBV11-1 and TRBJ1-6, with D perhaps matching TRBD1 (6 bases). V was cut by 5 bases and J by 5 bases, with 7 bases left in between. This CDR3 is 13 amino acids long. Germline CDR1 and CDR2: SGHAT and FQDESV (reference sequence). CDR3 nucleotides: TGTGCCAGCAGCCGACAGGATAATTCACCCCTCCACTTT. Encoded protein: CASSRQDNSPLHF.

Details on this clonotype: The conserved closing phenylalanine or tryptophan is absent in this CDR3, likely reflecting a read error. This chain links TRBV6-2 or TRBV6-3 with TRBJ2-5; D possibly uses TRBD1 or TRBD2 (5 bases each). V was trimmed by 6 bases and J by 5 bases, leaving 13 bases between them. This CDR3 spans 13 amino acids. Germline CDR1 and CDR2: MNHEY and SVGEGT. CDR3 amino acids: CASRGPFDETQYV. The DNA for the CDR3 is TGTGCCAGCAGGGGACCGTTCGATGAGACCCAGTACGTC.

This clonotype was picked up many times. V is TRBV20-1 and J is TRBJ2-1; D is unresolved. CDR1 is DFQATT, CDR2 SNEGSKA, per germline (reference sequence). CDR3 length: 14 residues. Deletions cut 3 bases from V and 0 bases from J, with 9 bases between. The CDR3 protein is CSARSWRSYNEQFF. The CDR3 DNA sequence: TGCAGTGCTAGGTCCTGGCGCTCCTACAATGAGCAGTTCTTC.

The chain employs TRBV20-1 and TRBJ1-6, with unresolved D. Trimming left V 0 bases short and J 0 bases short, with 12 bases between. This CDR3 region has 17 residues. Germline-derived CDR1 and CDR2 are DFQATT and SNEGSKA (reference sequence). CDR3 sequence reads: CSAREVGSSSYNSPLHF. CDR3 bases: TGCAGTGCTAGAGAAGTGGGGTCAAGCTCCTATAATTCACCCCTCCACTTT.

Details on this clonotype: A read error may be the cause here, since a much bigger clone is one base away. The chain employs TRBV5-1 and TRBJ2-5, with D tentatively TRBD2 (5 bases). V was cut by 3 bases and J by 7 bases, with 13 bases left in between. There are 13 residues in the CDR3. The germline V gene has CDR1 SGHRS and CDR2 YFSETQ. The CDR3 loop is CASSYGGGRTQYF. The CDR3 DNA is TGCGCCAGCAGCTACGGCGGTGGGAGGACCCAGTACTTC. Full variable domain (missing parts from reference TRBV5-1 and TRBJ2-5): KAGVTQTPRYLIKTRGQQVTLSCSPISGHRSVSWYQQTPGQGLQFLFEYFSETQRNKGNFPGRFSGRQFSNSRSEMNVSTLELGDSALYLCASSYGGGRTQYFGPGTRLLVL.

The table lists this clonotype with a few counts. This chain joins TRBV11-2 and TRBJ1-2; no definite D call. Per germline, CDR1 SGHAT and CDR2 FQNNGV. V lost 0 bases and J lost 0, with 8 bases in between. This CDR3 is 15 amino acids long. The DNA of the CDR3 is TGTGCCAGCAGCTTAGACAAGATACCTAACTATGGCTACACCTTC. Translating gives CASSLDKIPNYGYTF. The full variable domain, with the rest looked up from reference TRBV11-2 and TRBJ1-2, is EAGVAQSPRYKIIEKRQSVAFWCNPISGHATLYWYQQILGQGPKLLIQFQNNGVVDDSQLPKDRFSAERLKGVDSTLKIQPAKLEDSAVYLCASSLDKIPNYGYTFGSGTRLTVV.

V and J are TRBV2 and TRBJ2-1, with 10 bases that match TRBD2. With 7 bases clipped from V and 9 bases from J, the junction kept 12 bases outside the gene matches. The CDR3 contains 15 residues. From germline, CDR1 is SNHLY and CDR2 FYNNEI. The CDR3 region has the DNA TGTGCCAGCAATCCTAGCGGGGGCCCAACAGTTGAGCAGTTCTTC. The encoded protein is CASNPSGGPTVEQFF.

The chain combines TRBV11-2 with TRBJ2-2; TRBD2 agrees at 8 bases. This CDR3 region has 17 residues. The germline CDR1 and CDR2 sequences are SGHAT and FQNNGV. The junction had 13 bases not matched to a gene; V was cut back by 5 bases and J by 5 bases. The CDR3 spells CASSPTFLGGRTGELFF. The CDR3 DNA reads as TGTGCCAGCAGCCCAACCTTCCTTGGCGGGAGGACCGGGGAGCTGTTTTTT.